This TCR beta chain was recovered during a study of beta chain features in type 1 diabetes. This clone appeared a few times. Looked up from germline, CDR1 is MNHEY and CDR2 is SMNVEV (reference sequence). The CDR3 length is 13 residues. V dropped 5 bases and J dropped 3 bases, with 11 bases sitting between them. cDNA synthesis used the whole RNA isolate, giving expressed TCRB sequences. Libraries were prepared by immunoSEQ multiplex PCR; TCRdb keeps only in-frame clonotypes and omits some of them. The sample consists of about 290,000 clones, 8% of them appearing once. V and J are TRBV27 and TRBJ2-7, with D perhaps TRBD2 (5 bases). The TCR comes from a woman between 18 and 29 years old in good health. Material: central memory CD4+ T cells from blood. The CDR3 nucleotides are TGTGCCAGCAGTCCCGATCGGGGCTACGAGCAGTACTTC. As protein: CASSPDRGYEQYF.